This T cell receptor (beta chain) is drawn from a study of blood T cell repertoires in COVID-19. Study-level background: COVID-19 samples from acute and convalescent phases originated in the United States, Italy and Spain. The cDNA or gDNA used as material had been derived from T cells, B-cell-depleted T cells, or PBMCs.

In the study's own analysis: Amplifying reference gene primers gave estimates of nucleated cell counts. Profiled with immunoSEQ multiplex PCR; TCRdb holds only in-frame clones, not every one. That table supplies the V and J calls and clone size; D and trimming were determined from the DNA. This sample has about 140,000 clones; more than 80% occur once, and the top ten carry about 5.1%. V lost 8 bases and J lost 1, with 14 bases in between. This CDR3 spans 14 amino acids. From germline, CDR1 is PRHDT and CDR2 FYEKMQ (reference sequence). The specimen was peripheral blood. V is TRBV13 and J is TRBJ1-1, with D perhaps matching TRBD1 (5 bases). This TCR derives from a human donor in a cohort sampled during active COVID-19. CDR3 protein: CASYRRGTNTEAFF. DNA for the CDR3: TGTGCCAGCTACAGGCGGGGAACGAACACTGAAGCTTTCTTT.